The 14 T cell receptor beta chains below all came from one sample that was sequenced in a study of beta chain features in type 1 diabetes. General observations from the study: Among patients with Type 1 diabetes, TCRB CDR3s were moderately but significantly shorter in every one of the four CD4+ subsets.

Sequencing targeted expressed TCRB transcripts, as all isolated RNA had been reverse transcribed. Some clones are missing from TCRdb's copy, which holds only in-frame ones; the method was immunoSEQ multiplex PCR. The sample holds around 310,000 clones; 13% are singletons and the top ten take roughly 0.015%. Their antigen targets remain unknown. Sequences were obtained from naive CD4+ T cells from blood. The receptors here all came from a woman aged 18-29 years with type 1 diabetes.

This clone was seen only a few times. The chain uses TRBV5-4 and TRBJ2-4; 7 nucleotides align to TRBD2. CDR3 length: 16 residues. V trimming: 1 base; J trimming: 0 bases; junction bases outside the gene matches: 4. CDR1 and CDR2 from the germline V gene are SGHNT and YYREEE (reference sequence). CDR3 nucleotides: TGTGCCAGCAGCTTGCCGTTAGCGGGAGCCAAAAACATTCAGTACTTC. Translating gives CASSLPLAGAKNIQYF.

The CDR3 nucleotides read TGCAGCGTTGAGGGGGGAGGCACCGGGGAGCTGTTTTTT. As protein: CSVEGGGTGELFF. This rearrangement joins TRBV29-1 to TRBJ2-2; D is perhaps TRBD2 (6 bases). This CDR3 has 13 residues. Germline CDR1 reads SQVTM; CDR2 reads ANQGSEA. V was trimmed by 3 bases and J by 4 bases, leaving 9 bases between them.

There are a few counts of this clone. This chain connects TRBV28 to TRBJ1-2; TRBD1 is a possible D gene (6 bases). V was pared by 5 bases and J by 3 bases, with 10 bases between. This CDR3 contains 13 residues. Germline CDR1 reads MDHEN; CDR2 reads SYDVKM. The CDR3 reads CASSPGQHYGYTF. DNA of the CDR3: TGTGCCAGCAGTCCCGGACAGCACTATGGCTACACCTTC.

This clone has a handful of counts. The gene calls are TRBV11-2 and TRBJ2-5; 9 positions match TRBD2. There are 14 residues in the CDR3. Trimming cost V 3 bases and J 5 bases; bases outside gene matches: 4. Germline loops: CDR1 SGHAT, CDR2 FQNNGV. CDR3 loop: CASSFSGSGETQYF. The CDR3 bases are TGTGCCAGCAGCTTTAGCGGGAGCGGGGAGACCCAGTACTTC.

This chain connects TRBV20-1 to TRBJ2-3; D possibly corresponds to TRBD1 (6 bases). The germline V gene has CDR1 DFQATT and CDR2 SNEGSKA (reference sequence). V was cut by 6 bases and J by 5 bases, with 9 bases left in between. The CDR3 has 11 amino acids. CDR3 sequence (DNA): TGCAGTGCAATAGGGGGAGATACGCAGTATTTT. This translates into CSAIGGDTQYF.

The chain uses TRBV11-2 and TRBJ2-1; 10 bases map to TRBD2. Germline trimming cut 5 bases from V and 1 base from J; bases unmatched to any gene: 5. Per the germline V gene, CDR1 is SGHAT and CDR2 is FQNNGV. The CDR3 has 16 amino acids. CDR3 nucleotide sequence: TGTGCCAGCAGCCCTAGCGGGAGTCTATCCTACAATGAGCAGTTCTTC. The encoded protein is CASSPSGSLSYNEQFF.

Here the CDR3 reads CASSPVSRGETQYF. The CDR3 nucleotides read TGTGCCAGCTCACCAGTGTCTAGGGGAGAGACCCAGTACTTC. The chain employs TRBV18 and TRBJ2-5, with TRBD1 as a possible D gene (5 bases). Germline CDR1 KGHSH, CDR2 LQKENI. V shed 2 bases and J shed 4 bases, with 11 bases lying between them. The length of the CDR3 is 14 residues.

This rearrangement joins TRBV7-2 to TRBJ2-3, with 12 bases aligning to TRBD2. The CDR3 is 16 residues long. Germline assignment: CDR1 SGHTA and CDR2 FQGNSA. V lost 1 base, J lost 3 bases, and 2 bases stayed unmatched. CDR3 loop: CASSLVTSGSTDTQYF. In nucleotides, the CDR3 is TGTGCCAGCAGCTTAGTGACTAGCGGGAGTACAGATACGCAGTATTTT.

The chain carries TRBV18 and TRBJ2-1; weak D call: TRBD2 (5 bases). V shed 3 bases and J shed 7 bases, with 19 bases lying between them. The germline V gene has CDR1 KGHSH and CDR2 LQKENI. This CDR3 comprises 16 residues. The chain's CDR3 is CASSPTWIGNGNEQFF. The CDR3 DNA reads as TGTGCCAGCTCACCGACCTGGATCGGGAATGGGAATGAGCAGTTCTTC.

This clone was seen a few times. The rearrangement links TRBV5-1 to TRBJ2-1; D call uncertain. Germline V lookup: CDR1 SGHRS, CDR2 YFSETQ. The CDR3 is 13 residues long. The V gene lost 3 bases and the J gene lost 7 bases, with 11 bases spanning the gap. CDR3 bases: TGCGCCAGCAGCTCTACCGGTTATAATGAGCAGTTCTTC. This sequence encodes CASSSTGYNEQFF. Full variable domain (rest looked up from reference TRBV5-1 and TRBJ2-1): KAGVTQTPRYLIKTRGQQVTLSCSPISGHRSVSWYQQTPGQGLQFLFEYFSETQRNKGNFPGRFSGRQFSNSRSEMNVSTLELGDSALYLCASSSTGYNEQFFGPGTRLTVL.

This clone has more than one count but fewer than ten. V is TRBV5-6 and J is TRBJ2-5; 8 bases map to TRBD1. The CDR3 is made up of 16 amino acids. Per the germline V gene, CDR1 is SGHDT and CDR2 is YYEEEE. V lost 3 bases to trimming and J lost 1 base; unmatched junction nucleotides: 8. The CDR3 is CASSYGQGGRQETQYF. CDR3 DNA sequence: TGTGCCAGCAGCTACGGACAGGGTGGTCGCCAAGAGACCCAGTACTTC.

This clone was seen only a few times. The V call is TRBV21-1, the J call TRBJ1-2. TRBV21-1 is marked as a pseudogene. The CDR3 length is 11 residues. The CDR3 bases are TGTGCCAGCCGAGGGAAGCGAGGCTACACCTTC. As protein: CASRGKRGYTF.

The chain is built from TRBV5-1 and TRBJ2-3; D is possibly TRBD1 (7 bases). CDR3 size: 16 residues. Trimming removed 6 bases at V and 6 bases at J, with 23 bases between. Per the germline V gene, CDR1 is SGHRS and CDR2 is YFSETQ. The CDR3: CASNARVQGRSDTQYF. In nucleotides, the CDR3 is TGCGCCAGCAATGCTAGAGTACAGGGGAGGTCGGATACGCAGTATTTT.

Many counts were recorded for this clone. At the DNA level, this CDR3 is encoded by other sequences in the same sample as well. V and J are TRBV15 and TRBJ2-5; tentatively, D is TRBD2 (6 bases). Per germline, CDR1 LNHNV and CDR2 YYDKDF (reference sequence). Trimming removed 3 bases from V and 4 bases from J, with 6 bases in between. CDR3 length: 12 amino acids. This chain's CDR3 is CATSRGGETQYF. CDR3 DNA: TGTGCCACCAGCAGGGGAGGAGAGACCCAGTACTTC.